The 18 T cell receptor beta chains below come from one sample, sequenced in a study of blood T cell repertoires in COVID-19. Profiled with immunoSEQ multiplex PCR; TCRdb holds only in-frame clones, not every one. The sample contains under 150,000 clones, around 83% of which appear only once. Sequencing input: PBMCs or T cells enriched from blood (not recorded which). These receptors were obtained from a man aged 25-45 years who had recovered from COVID-19.

The chain joins TRBV7-9 to TRBJ1-1; D remains unclear. This CDR3 contains 16 residues. The V gene's germline CDR1 is SEHNR and CDR2 FQNEAQ (reference sequence). V shed 0 bases and J shed 1 base, with 12 bases lying between them. CDR3: CASSLAGKRQNTEAFF. The CDR3 DNA reads TGTGCCAGCAGCTTAGCGGGGAAGCGGCAGAACACTGAAGCTTTCTTT.

The chain couples TRBV10-3 to TRBJ2-7; TRBD1 matches 12 bases. V shed 6 bases, J shed 5 bases, and the junction held 5 bases outside the gene matches. The CDR3 spans 14 residues. Germline CDR1 and CDR2: ENHRY and SYGVKD. The CDR3 region has the DNA TGTGCCATCAGGGGACAGGGGGCGCCCCACGAGCAGTACTTC. Its protein product is CAIRGQGAPHEQYF.

The table lists this clone with a few counts. V gene TRBV6-5 combines with J gene TRBJ1-1, with D hard to call. The V end was cut by 1 base, the J end by 1 base, with 10 bases between. The CDR3 is made up of 15 amino acids. CDR1 and CDR2 from the germline V gene are MNHEY and SVGAGI. CDR3 sequence (DNA): TGTGCCAGCAGTTACTACGGGGTGGCGAACACTGAAGCTTTCTTT. It specifies CASSYYGVANTEAFF.

The chain joins TRBV9 to TRBJ2-2; 14 bases agree with TRBD2. Germline V CDR1 and CDR2: SGDLS, YYNGEE. J was trimmed by 0 bases and V by 3 bases; bases with no gene match: 19. The CDR3 is 23 amino acids. The CDR3 reads CASSDHSNPGTSGSLANTGELFF. Here the CDR3 DNA reads TGTGCCAGCAGCGACCACAGTAACCCGGGGACTAGCGGGAGCCTAGCGAACACCGGGGAGCTGTTTTTT.

The chain is built from TRBV7-6 and TRBJ2-1; 7 nucleotides align to TRBD2. The CDR3 contains 13 residues. With 3 bases clipped from V and 7 bases from J, the junction kept 3 bases outside the gene matches. CDR1 is SGHVS, CDR2 FNYEAQ, per germline. This CDR3 is CASSFSGDNEQFF. As DNA, the CDR3 is TGTGCCAGCAGCTTCAGCGGGGATAATGAGCAGTTCTTC.

The chain links TRBV4-1 to TRBJ2-5; tentatively, D is TRBD1 (6 bases). Trimming stripped 1 base from V and 2 bases from J, with 14 bases between. The CDR3 runs 16 residues. The germline V gene has CDR1 MGHRA and CDR2 YSYEKL. The CDR3 loop reads CASSQAQARGQETQYF. CDR3 sequence (DNA): TGCGCCAGCAGCCAAGCCCAAGCTAGGGGGCAAGAGACCCAGTACTTC.

The J gene is TRBJ2-1, the V gene TRBV5-6, with D maybe TRBD2 (6 bases). The CDR3 is made up of 15 amino acids. Germline V gene sequence: CDR1 SGHDT, CDR2 YYEEEE. V was cut by 5 bases and J by 0 bases, with 12 bases left in between. Here the CDR3 DNA reads TGTGCCAGCAGGGCGGGGAGTAGCTCCTACAATGAGCAGTTCTTC. Protein product: CASRAGSSSYNEQFF.

The V call is TRBV7-8, the J call TRBJ2-1; 9 bases map to TRBD2. Germline CDR1 and CDR2: SGHVS and FQNEAQ. The CDR3 sequence is 14 residues long. Trimming removed 4 bases from V and 7 bases from J; junction bases left unmatched: 5. The CDR3 here is CASSSPAGGNEQFF. CDR3 bases: TGTGCCAGCAGCTCCCCAGCGGGGGGTAATGAGCAGTTCTTC. The complete variable domain, with remaining parts taken from reference TRBV7-8 and TRBJ2-1, reads GAGVSQSPRYKVAKRGQDVALRCDPISGHVSLFWYQQALGQGPEFLTYFQNEAQLDKSGLPSDRFFAERPEGSVSTLKIQRTQQEDSAVYLCASSSPAGGNEQFFGPGTRLTVL.

This clone was counted once. The rearrangement uses TRBV29-1 and TRBJ2-1, with TRBD2 matching 8 bases. The V gene end was trimmed by 0 bases and the J gene end by 6 bases; junction bases not matched to a gene: 4. Germline CDR1 is SQVTM and CDR2 is ANQGSEA. This CDR3 comprises 14 residues. The CDR3 region has the DNA TGCAGCGTTGAAGAGAGCGGGGGCATCAATGAGCAGTTCTTC. Its protein product is CSVEESGGINEQFF.

The gene calls are TRBV5-4 and TRBJ1-2; 7 bases match TRBD1. Germline V gene lookup returns CDR1 SGHNT and CDR2 YYREEE (reference sequence). There are 15 residues in the CDR3. J lost 8 bases, V lost 2 bases, and 12 bases had no gene match. CDR3 nucleotide sequence: TGTGCCAGCAGCTTTCAACAGGGGTTTTCGGGGGGCTACACCTTC. This gives the protein CASSFQQGFSGGYTF.

V is TRBV2 and J is TRBJ2-7; TRBD2 might be the D (6 bases). Trimming removed 6 bases from V and 12 bases from J, with 18 bases in between. CDR1 is SNHLY and CDR2 is FYNNEI in the germline V gene. The CDR3 has 12 residues. CDR3 sequence: CASRSLRDGRYF. Written as DNA, the CDR3 is TGTGCCAGCAGATCTCTCAGGGACGGGAGGTACTTC. The whole variable domain, filled in from reference TRBV2 and TRBJ2-7, reads EPEVTQTPSHQVTQMGQEVILRCVPISNHLYFYWYRQILGQKVEFLVSFYNNEISEKSEIFDDQFSVERPDGSNFTLKIRSTKLEDSAMYFCASRSLRDGRYFGPGTRLTVT.

The chain's CDR3 is CATSRDIMNTEAFF. The CDR3 DNA is TGTGCCACCAGCAGAGACATCATGAACACTGAAGCTTTCTTT. The V gene is TRBV15, the J gene TRBJ1-1; D remains ambiguous. This CDR3 comprises 14 residues. Germline assignment: CDR1 LNHNV and CDR2 YYDKDF (reference sequence). The V gene lost 0 bases and the J gene lost 0 bases, with 5 bases spanning the gap.

The V call is TRBV7-2, the J call TRBJ2-7; D possibly corresponds to TRBD1 (6 bases). Germline V gives CDR1 SGHTA, CDR2 FQGNSA. This CDR3 is 14 amino acids long. With 3 bases removed from V and 0 bases from J, the gap between germline ends came to 9 bases. The chain's CDR3 is CASSFQTGSYEQYF. CDR3 in DNA: TGTGCCAGCAGCTTCCAGACAGGCTCCTACGAGCAGTACTTC.

This sequence joins TRBV5-4 and TRBJ1-2, with D maybe TRBD1 (6 bases). Germline values: CDR1 SGHNT, CDR2 YYREEE (reference sequence). The CDR3 covers 12 residues. V gave up 3 bases and J gave up 4 bases, with 7 bases separating them. CDR3 nucleotides: TGTGCCAGCAGCTCGGACAGCTATGGCTACACCTTC. Translating gives CASSSDSYGYTF. Full variable domain (remainder filled in from reference TRBV5-4 and TRBJ1-2): ETGVTQSPTHLIKTRGQQVTLRCSSQSGHNTVSWYQQALGQGPQFIFQYYREEENGRGNFPPRFSGLQFPNYSSELNVNALELDDSALYLCASSSDSYGYTFGSGTRLTVV.

The J gene is TRBJ2-5, the V gene TRBV18, with D unclear. The CDR3 is 14 residues long. Trimming took 0 bases from V and 1 from J, leaving 6 bases between them. Germline-derived CDR1 and CDR2 are KGHSH and LQKENI. This CDR3 is CASSPPGPQETQYF. CDR3 DNA sequence: TGTGCCAGCTCACCACCGGGCCCCCAAGAGACCCAGTACTTC.

This chain joins TRBV18 and TRBJ1-4; maybe TRBD1 (5 bases). The CDR3 consists of 16 residues. V lost 0 bases, J lost 8 bases, and 16 bases lay in between. CDR1 is KGHSH, CDR2 LQKENI, per germline. For the CDR3, the DNA is TGTGCCAGCTCACCACCGAGGACGGGGGAAAAGGAAAAACTGTTTTTT. This encodes CASSPPRTGEKEKLFF.

The chain employs TRBV12-3 or TRBV12-4 and TRBJ2-6; TRBD1 agrees at 7 bases. J lost 12 bases, V lost 6 bases, and 8 bases had no gene match. This CDR3 region has 13 residues. CDR3 amino acids: CASRPTGSGVLTF. CDR3 bases: TGTGCCAGCAGACCGACAGGGTCGGGCGTCCTGACTTTC.

This clone was picked up many times. The chain uses TRBV10-3 and TRBJ1-1; a weak D match, TRBD1 (6 bases). Trimming removed 9 bases at V and 1 base at J, with 12 bases between. The CDR3 is 13 residues long. Germline values: CDR1 ENHRY, CDR2 SYGVKD. CDR3: CAMNQGPNTEAFF. The CDR3 DNA sequence: TGTGCCATGAATCAGGGGCCGAACACTGAAGCTTTCTTT.